This is a list of T cell receptor beta chains from one sample in a study of cytomegalovirus exposure and HLA in healthy donors. Sequencing was performed with immunoSEQ multiplex PCR; in TCRdb, only in-frame clones are kept and a portion is missing. The repertoire holds about 94,000 clones, with about four fifths as singletons. Sequences were obtained from PBMCs. The receptor source for this set is a human donor in good health. Each CDR3 is given with its conserved first and last residue. Each record gives: J gene, V gene, clone size, D gene, CDR3 DNA, CDR3 protein. A D gene is named only where the DNA matches it firmly. Part of the rows lack a size; the others show once, few, many or a class for expanded clones.

TRBJ1-2	TRBV7-6	once	-	TGTGCCAGCAGCTTTAATCAGGGTAAAGGTGGCTATGGCTACACCTTC	CASSFNQGKGGYGYTF
TRBJ1-2	TRBV30	-	-	TGTGCCTGGAGTGCCCAGGGGCGATACTATGGCTACACCTTC	CAWSAQGRYYGYTF
TRBJ1-2	TRBV2	few	-	TGTGCCAGCAGTGATCCCGGGGGTCAGGGCTACACCTTC	CASSDPGGQGYTF
TRBJ1-2	TRBV18	-	-	TGTGCCAGCTCACCGCCGGCGGGTGGCTATGGCTACACCTTC	CASSPPAGGYGYTF
TRBJ1-2	TRBV5-4	-	TRBD1	TGTGCCAGCAAGGGACAGGGCTGGGATGGCTACACCTTC	CASKGQGWDGYTF
TRBJ1-5	TRBV4-1	-	-	TGCGCCAGCAGCCAAGTGGGGGCCAATCAGCCCCAGCATTTT	CASSQVGANQPQHF
TRBJ2-5	TRBV29-1	-	-	TGCAGCGTGAAACTAGGGTTACAAGAGACCCAGTACTTC	CSVKLGLQETQYF
TRBJ1-1	TRBV5-1	-	-	TGCGCCAGCAGCACGACAGGCAGTGGAGTCACTGAAGCTTTCTTT	CASSTTGSGVTEAFF
TRBJ2-2	TRBV29-1	-	TRBD1	TGCAGCGTTTCTTCCATTGACAGGGGTGGCGGGGAGCTGTTTTTT	CSVSSIDRGGGELFF
TRBJ1-1	TRBV6-6	-	-	TGTGCCAGCAGTTACATGGGCCCGAACACTGAAGCTTTCTTT	CASSYMGPNTEAFF
TRBJ1-5	TRBV6-1	medium-sized	TRBD1	TGTGCCAGCTCCGGACAGGTCGAAGGCAATCAGCCCCAGCATTTT	CASSGQVEGNQPQHF
TRBJ1-5	TRBV28	-	-	TGTGCCAGCACCATAATGGGCCGCCGTCCTAATCAGCCCCAGCATTTT	CASTIMGRRPNQPQHF
TRBJ2-6	TRBV7-9	-	-	TGTGCCAGCAGCTCCCCCGGGGGGCCCCTCTCTGGGGCCAACGTCCTGACTTTC	CASSSPGGPLSGANVLTF
TRBJ2-3	TRBV7-2	-	-	TGTGCCAGCAGCTCAAGCACAGATACGCAGTATTTT	CASSSSTDTQYF
TRBJ2-1	TRBV21-1	-	-	TGTGCCAGCAGCGACAATCGGGGGGTAAGCTCCTACAATGAGCAGTTCTTC	CASSDNRGVSSYNEQFF
TRBJ2-5	TRBV7-9	-	-	TGTGCCAGCAGCTTAAGACAGCTGGAGACCCAGTACTTC	CASSLRQLETQYF
TRBJ1-2	TRBV5-5	-	TRBD1	TGTGCCTCCCAGACAGGGGAGGGGCTCTATGGCTACACCTTC	CASQTGEGLYGYTF
TRBJ1-1	TRBV13	-	-	TGTGCCAGCAGCTTACGGAACACTGAAGCTTTCTTT	CASSLRNTEAFF
TRBJ2-1	TRBV5-6	once	-	TGTGCCAGCAAGAGCGGCAATGGGCAGTTCTTC	CASKSGNGQFF
TRBJ1-2	TRBV4-2	few	TRBD1	TGTGCCAGCAGCCAACCCGGGACAGGGAAAGGCTACACCTTC	CASSQPGTGKGYTF
TRBJ2-5	TRBV28	-	TRBD2	TGTGCCAGCAGTTTGACTAGCGGGGACCTCCAAGAGACCCAGTACTTC	CASSLTSGDLQETQYF
TRBJ2-7	TRBV5-5	-	TRBD2	TGTGCCAGCAGCTTGGGCGCGAGCGGGGTCCTTACGGCCTACGAGCAGTACTTC	CASSLGASGVLTAYEQYF
TRBJ1-3	TRBV7-8	many	-	TGTGCCAGCAGCTTAGGGACAGCGGGAAACACCATATATTTT	CASSLGTAGNTIYF